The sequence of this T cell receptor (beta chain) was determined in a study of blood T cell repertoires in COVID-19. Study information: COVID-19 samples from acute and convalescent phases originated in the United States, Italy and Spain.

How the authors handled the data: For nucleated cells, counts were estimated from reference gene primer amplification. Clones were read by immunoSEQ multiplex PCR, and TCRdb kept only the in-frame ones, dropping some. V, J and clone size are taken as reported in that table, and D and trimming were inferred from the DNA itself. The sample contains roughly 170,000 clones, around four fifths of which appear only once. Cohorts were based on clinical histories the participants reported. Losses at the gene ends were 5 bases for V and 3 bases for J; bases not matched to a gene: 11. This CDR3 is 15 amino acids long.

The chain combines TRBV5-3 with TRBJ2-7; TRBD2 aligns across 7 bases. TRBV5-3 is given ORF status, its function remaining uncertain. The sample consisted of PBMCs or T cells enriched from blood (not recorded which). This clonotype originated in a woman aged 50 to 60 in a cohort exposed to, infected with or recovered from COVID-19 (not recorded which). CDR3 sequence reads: CARRSRGVKDYEQYF. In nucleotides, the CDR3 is TGTGCCAGAAGAAGCCGGGGGGTTAAGGACTACGAGCAGTACTTC.